Listed below are T cell receptor beta chains from one sample, sequenced in a study of T cells in Graves' hyperthyroidism and ophthalmopathy. TCRdb recomputed calls from the multiplex PCR reads with MiXCR, one row per CDR3 protein. Of nearly 600,000 distinct CDR3 sequences listed, 11% to 15% are singletons. Material: blood. These receptors were collected from a woman aged 25 to 39 with Graves' hyperthyroidism that later progressed to Graves' ophthalmopathy. Both conserved end residues are part of each CDR3. The order of the fields is clone size, V gene, D gene, J gene, CDR3 DNA, CDR3 protein. The D gene is left open where the match is weak. Only part of the rows carry a size: once, few, many, or a class if the clone is expanded.

clone size: NA
V gene: TRBV20-1
D gene: NA
J gene: TRBJ2-7
CDR3 DNA: TGCAGTGCTAGGGTTACCGGGAGTTACTACGAGCAGTACTTC
CDR3 protein: CSARVTGSYYEQYF

clone size: many
V gene: TRBV7-2
D gene: NA
J gene: TRBJ1-6
CDR3 DNA: TGTGCCAGCAGCTCGGACTCCTATAATTCACCCCTCCACTTT
CDR3 protein: CASSSDSYNSPLHF

clone size: many
V gene: TRBV12-3/TRBV12-4
D gene: NA
J gene: TRBJ2-6
CDR3 DNA: TGTGCCAGCAGTTTGGATCAATTAGGGGCCAACGTCCTGACTTTC
CDR3 protein: CASSLDQLGANVLTF

clone size: NA
V gene: TRBV19
D gene: TRBD1
J gene: TRBJ1-1
CDR3 DNA: TGTGCCAGTAGTATAAGACAGGGGGTCCACAACACTGAAGCTTTCTTT
CDR3 protein: CASSIRQGVHNTEAFF

clone size: many
V gene: TRBV20-1
D gene: NA
J gene: TRBJ2-1
CDR3 DNA: TGCAGTGCCACCCTTACTATAGGGGGCAATGAGCAGTTCTTC
CDR3 protein: CSATLTIGGNEQFF

clone size: few
V gene: TRBV4-2
D gene: TRBD1
J gene: TRBJ1-4
CDR3 DNA: TGTGCCAGCAGCCCAAGGACAGGGCATGAAAAACTGTTTTTT
CDR3 protein: CASSPRTGHEKLFF

clone size: many
V gene: TRBV28
D gene: TRBD1
J gene: TRBJ1-2
CDR3 DNA: TGTGCCAGCAGTTTTAAACCGGGACAGGGGGCGTTTGGCGGCTACACCTTC
CDR3 protein: CASSFKPGQGAFGGYTF

clone size: NA
V gene: TRBV25-1
D gene: TRBD2
J gene: TRBJ2-7
CDR3 DNA: TGTGCCAGCAGTGGTCAGGGGGCTAGCGGGAGTTACGAGCAGTACTTC
CDR3 protein: CASSGQGASGSYEQYF

clone size: few
V gene: TRBV6-1
D gene: TRBD1
J gene: TRBJ2-7
CDR3 DNA: TGTGCCAGCAGTTTACAGGGGCAGTACGAGCAGTACTTC
CDR3 protein: CASSLQGQYEQYF

clone size: NA
V gene: TRBV20-1
D gene: NA
J gene: TRBJ1-1
CDR3 DNA: TGCAGTGCTAGGAGTCGCCGGCTAAACACTGAAGCTTTCTTT
CDR3 protein: CSARSRRLNTEAFF

clone size: few
V gene: TRBV27
D gene: TRBD1
J gene: TRBJ1-2
CDR3 DNA: TGTGCCAGCAGTCTTGACCAGGGGGTAGTGTCTGGCTACACCTTC
CDR3 protein: CASSLDQGVVSGYTF

clone size: NA
V gene: TRBV18
D gene: TRBD1
J gene: TRBJ2-2
CDR3 DNA: TGTGCCAGCTCACCGACAGGGGGAAGTGCCGGGGAGCTGTTTTTT
CDR3 protein: CASSPTGGSAGELFF

clone size: many
V gene: TRBV15
D gene: NA
J gene: TRBJ1-5
CDR3 DNA: TGTGCCACCAGCATCAGTCCGGGACCGAACAATCAGCCCCAGCATTTT
CDR3 protein: CATSISPGPNNQPQHF

clone size: many
V gene: TRBV3-1
D gene: NA
J gene: TRBJ1-3
CDR3 DNA: TGTGCCAGCAGCCAAGGGGCAAGCTCTGGAAACACCATATATTTT
CDR3 protein: CASSQGASSGNTIYF

clone size: NA
V gene: TRBV14
D gene: TRBD2
J gene: TRBJ2-1
CDR3 DNA: TGTGCCAGCAGCCGACGGACTAGCGGGGTCGGCAATGGGCAGTTCTTC
CDR3 protein: CASSRRTSGVGNGQFF

clone size: many
V gene: TRBV5-6
D gene: NA
J gene: TRBJ2-4
CDR3 DNA: TGTGCCAGCAGCTTGGACAGCGCCCTAGCCAAAAACATTCAGTACTTC
CDR3 protein: CASSLDSALAKNIQYF

clone size: many
V gene: TRBV3-1
D gene: NA
J gene: TRBJ1-2
CDR3 DNA: TGTGCCAGCAGCCTAGGTGGGCTGTACGGAGATAACTATGGCTACACCTTC
CDR3 protein: CASSLGGLYGDNYGYTF

clone size: many
V gene: TRBV18
D gene: TRBD1
J gene: TRBJ1-1
CDR3 DNA: TGTGCCAGCTCACCAGGGGACAGTCGGTGGAGTGAAGCTTTCTTT
CDR3 protein: CASSPGDSRWSEAFF

clone size: once
V gene: TRBV27
D gene: TRBD1
J gene: TRBJ1-5
CDR3 DNA: TGTGCCAGCAGTCCGCTTACCGGGACAGGGGATACTCAGCCCCAGCATTTT
CDR3 protein: CASSPLTGTGDTQPQHF

clone size: NA
V gene: TRBV27
D gene: TRBD2
J gene: TRBJ2-7
CDR3 DNA: TGTGCCAGCAGTAGCGGGAGTTACCGTTACGAGCAGTACTTC
CDR3 protein: CASSSGSYRYEQYF

clone size: NA
V gene: TRBV20-1
D gene: TRBD1
J gene: TRBJ2-6
CDR3 DNA: TGCAGTGCCACTGAGGGACAGGGCTCTGGGGCCAACGTCCTGACTTTC
CDR3 protein: CSATEGQGSGANVLTF

clone size: many
V gene: TRBV12-3/TRBV12-4
D gene: NA
J gene: TRBJ2-7
CDR3 DNA: TGTGCCAGCAGGTCTGGGACGGTCGCCTACGAGCAGTACTTC
CDR3 protein: CASRSGTVAYEQYF

clone size: many
V gene: TRBV3-1
D gene: TRBD2
J gene: TRBJ2-7
CDR3 DNA: TGTGCCAGCAGTGGCCTGACTAGCGGGGCCAAGGCGAGCTACGAGCAGTACTTC
CDR3 protein: CASSGLTSGAKASYEQYF

clone size: NA
V gene: TRBV29-1
D gene: TRBD1
J gene: TRBJ1-2
CDR3 DNA: TGCAGCGTTGGGGGGACAGGGTTAAACTATGGCTACACCTTC
CDR3 protein: CSVGGTGLNYGYTF

clone size: NA
V gene: TRBV7-9
D gene: TRBD1
J gene: TRBJ2-1
CDR3 DNA: TGTGCCAGCAGCTTTTACAGGGGACCCTACAATGAGCAGTTCTTC
CDR3 protein: CASSFYRGPYNEQFF

clone size: many
V gene: TRBV20-1
D gene: TRBD1
J gene: TRBJ1-6
CDR3 DNA: TGCAGTGCTAGACCCACCGGGACAGGGAGTTCACCCCTCCACTTT
CDR3 protein: CSARPTGTGSSPLHF

clone size: NA
V gene: TRBV12-3/TRBV12-4
D gene: TRBD2
J gene: TRBJ2-5
CDR3 DNA: TGTGCCAGCAGCCTGACTAGCGGGAGTCAACAGACCCAGTACTTC
CDR3 protein: CASSLTSGSQQTQYF

clone size: NA
V gene: TRBV3-1
D gene: TRBD2
J gene: TRBJ2-7
CDR3 DNA: TGTGCCAGCAGCCATGTTAGCGGGAGGGCCGGCAACGAGCAGTACTTC
CDR3 protein: CASSHVSGRAGNEQYF

clone size: many
V gene: TRBV27
D gene: NA
J gene: TRBJ1-2
CDR3 DNA: TGTGCCAGCAGTTCACAGTTAAACTATGGCTACACCTTC
CDR3 protein: CASSSQLNYGYTF

clone size: many
V gene: TRBV7-3
D gene: NA
J gene: TRBJ2-3
CDR3 DNA: TGTGCCAGCAGCTTCAACCCTAGCACAGATACGCAGTATTTT
CDR3 protein: CASSFNPSTDTQYF

clone size: many
V gene: TRBV12-3/TRBV12-4
D gene: NA
J gene: TRBJ1-2
CDR3 DNA: TGTGCCAGCGGTACCCTCCGGCCTGGCTACACCTTC
CDR3 protein: CASGTLRPGYTF

clone size: many
V gene: TRBV2
D gene: NA
J gene: TRBJ2-5
CDR3 DNA: TGTGCCAGCAGTGAAGCTAAGACCCAGTACTTC
CDR3 protein: CASSEAKTQYF

clone size: many
V gene: TRBV5-1
D gene: NA
J gene: TRBJ1-4
CDR3 DNA: TGCGCCAGCAGCTTGGGGGGACATACAACTAATGAAAAACTGTTTTTT
CDR3 protein: CASSLGGHTTNEKLFF

clone size: NA
V gene: TRBV12-3/TRBV12-4
D gene: TRBD1
J gene: TRBJ1-1
CDR3 DNA: TGTGCCAGCAGACAGGGGTGGACTGAAGCTTTCTTT
CDR3 protein: CASRQGWTEAFF

clone size: many
V gene: TRBV7-2
D gene: TRBD2
J gene: TRBJ2-7
CDR3 DNA: TGTGCCAGCAGCGGCGGGACTAGCGGGAGAAGTGAGCAGTACTTC
CDR3 protein: CASSGGTSGRSEQYF

clone size: NA
V gene: TRBV20-1
D gene: NA
J gene: TRBJ1-1
CDR3 DNA: TGCAGTGCTAGTCACCGACCGCTGAACACTGAAGCTTTCTTT
CDR3 protein: CSASHRPLNTEAFF

clone size: many
V gene: TRBV12-3/TRBV12-4
D gene: NA
J gene: TRBJ2-7
CDR3 DNA: TGTGCCAGCAGTTTGGGAGTTCCCCCCTACGAGCAGTACTTC
CDR3 protein: CASSLGVPPYEQYF

clone size: NA
V gene: TRBV9
D gene: NA
J gene: TRBJ1-2
CDR3 DNA: TGTGCCAGCAAGCCCGACACAGGCAACTATGGCTACACCTTC
CDR3 protein: CASKPDTGNYGYTF

clone size: many
V gene: TRBV2
D gene: TRBD2
J gene: TRBJ2-4
CDR3 DNA: TGTGCCAGCAGTGCAGCGGGAGTAAACATTCAGTACTTC
CDR3 protein: CASSAAGVNIQYF

clone size: NA
V gene: TRBV7-2
D gene: TRBD2
J gene: TRBJ2-7
CDR3 DNA: TGTGCCAGCAGCTTATATTTCAGCGGGAGTTACTCAGGGGAGCAGTACTTC
CDR3 protein: CASSLYFSGSYSGEQYF

clone size: many
V gene: TRBV6-2/TRBV6-3
D gene: NA
J gene: TRBJ1-6
CDR3 DNA: TGTGCCAGCAGCCCCTATACGACGCGGGAGAATTCACCCCTCCACTTT
CDR3 protein: CASSPYTTRENSPLHF

clone size: many
V gene: TRBV12-3/TRBV12-4
D gene: NA
J gene: TRBJ2-5
CDR3 DNA: TGTGCCAGCAGTTTAGTAGGGGTCCAAGAGACCCAGTACTTC
CDR3 protein: CASSLVGVQETQYF

clone size: many
V gene: TRBV3-1
D gene: NA
J gene: TRBJ2-7
CDR3 DNA: TGTGCCAGCAGCCAAGGAAGAAGTGTAAGGCGGGGTACCTACGAGCAGTACTTC
CDR3 protein: CASSQGRSVRRGTYEQYF

clone size: NA
V gene: TRBV20-1
D gene: TRBD1
J gene: TRBJ2-7
CDR3 DNA: TGCAGTGTCCCAACCCGGACAGGGGGCTACGAGCAGTACTTC
CDR3 protein: CSVPTRTGGYEQYF

clone size: many
V gene: TRBV27
D gene: NA
J gene: TRBJ1-1
CDR3 DNA: TGTGCCAGCAGACCCGGACAGATAACTGAAGCTTTCTTT
CDR3 protein: CASRPGQITEAFF

clone size: few
V gene: TRBV6-1
D gene: TRBD1
J gene: TRBJ2-3
CDR3 DNA: TGTGCCAGCCAAGAACAGGGGCCAAGCCCAGATACGCAGTATTTT
CDR3 protein: CASQEQGPSPDTQYF

clone size: many
V gene: TRBV29-1
D gene: NA
J gene: TRBJ1-2
CDR3 DNA: TGCAGCGTTGAATGGACACAGATTAACTATGGCTACACCTTC
CDR3 protein: CSVEWTQINYGYTF

clone size: few
V gene: TRBV19
D gene: NA
J gene: TRBJ1-1
CDR3 DNA: TGTGCCAGTAGTATAGATCGTGGGGTAGGAACTGAAGCTTTCTTT
CDR3 protein: CASSIDRGVGTEAFF